This TCR beta chain was captured by sequencing in a study of cytomegalovirus exposure and HLA in healthy donors. General study findings and limits: A missense variant in DCLRE1C was later tied to TCR beta V- and J-gene trimming. Investigators reported 150 to 200 TCR beta chains as tied to cytomegalovirus.

PCR used 60 Vbeta primers and 13 Jbeta primers. TCRdb's table, derived via immunoSEQ multiplex PCR, lists solely in-frame clones and lacks some. The table lists 120,000 to 150,000 clones, 55% to 80% of them singletons. Details on this clone: Its target is unknown.

Sequenced: PBMCs. The TCR originated in a woman aged 40 to 50 in good health and CMV-seronegative.

CDR3 sequence: CASSLGGSGTEAFF. In nucleotides, the CDR3 is TGTGCCAGCAGCTTGGGAGGGTCGGGCACTGAAGCTTTCTTT. The gene calls are TRBV5-6 and TRBJ1-1; D gene uncertain. V lost 0 bases to trimming and J lost 4 bases, with 10 bases between them. The CDR3 is made up of 14 amino acids. Germline CDR1 and CDR2: SGHDT and YYEEEE. Variable domain in full (rest from reference TRBV5-6 and TRBJ1-1): DAGVTQSPTHLIKTRGQQVTLRCSPKSGHDTVSWYQQALGQGPQFIFQYYEEEERQRGNFPDRFSGHQFPNYSSELNVNALLLGDSALYLCASSLGGSGTEAFFGQGTRLTVV.